This entry concerns a single T cell receptor (beta chain). The data belong to a study of blood T cell repertoires in COVID-19. Turning to the study itself: T cells, B-cell-depleted T cells, or PBMCs provided the cDNA or gDNA that served as material.

As originally analysed: Estimation of nucleated cell counts relied on the amplification of reference gene primers. Sequencing was performed with immunoSEQ multiplex PCR; in TCRdb, only in-frame clones are kept and a portion is missing. The D gene and trimming were derived from the DNA, and the V and J assignments and clone size from that table. The sample carries over 200,000 clones, approximately 78% recorded once. The specimen sequenced was peripheral blood. This TCR derives from a woman between 35 and 50 years old with acute or convalescent COVID-19.

CDR3 nucleotide sequence: TGCGCCAGCAGTTCAAATCTAAACCCTCACTACAATGAGCAGTTCTTC. Its protein product is CASSSNLNPHYNEQFF. The chain carries TRBV10-2 and TRBJ2-1; D is ambiguous. Germline V gene sequence: CDR1 WSHSY, CDR2 SAAADI. With 5 bases removed from V and 3 bases from J, the gap between germline ends came to 17 bases. There are 16 residues in the CDR3.